Ten or more counts support the clone carrying this T cell receptor (beta chain). In TCRdb, the 5' RACE reads were re-called with MiXCR into one record per CDR3 protein. The sample records approximately 150,000 distinct CDR3 sequences, around 3.5% being singletons. The source of the sample is a study of identical twins. V was trimmed by 6 bases and J by 0 bases, leaving 11 bases between them. The CDR3 extends over 13 amino acids. Germline V gene sequence: CDR1 SQVTM, CDR2 ANQGSEA. The receptor was isolated from a man younger than 35 in good health. V and J are TRBV29-1 and TRBJ1-1; maybe TRBD1 (6 bases). Sequencing was performed on memory T cells sorted from blood. The CDR3 region has the DNA TGCAGCGTGCGACAGGAGCTGAACACTGAAGCTTTCTTT. Translated, it gives CSVRQELNTEAFF. Complete variable domain (other parts from reference TRBV29-1 and TRBJ1-1): SAVISQKPSRDICQRGTSLTIQCQVDSQVTMMFWYRQQPGQSLTLIATANQGSEATYESGFVIDKFPISRPNLTFSTLTVSNMSPEDSSIYLCSVRQELNTEAFFGQGTRLTVV.